This TCR beta chain was captured by sequencing in a study of blood T cells in healthy people across ages. The germline V gene encodes CDR1 MGHDK and CDR2 SYGVNS. The CDR3 is made up of 14 amino acids. Between the trimmed V and J ends, which lost 5 bases and 0 bases, there was a span of 8 bases. Using a J-beta primer mix together with a sample-barcoded 5' primer, a second PCR was run for about 6 to 11 cycles. TCRdb re-called the 5' RACE reads with MiXCR, one entry per CDR3 protein. The sample lists about 620,000 distinct CDR3 sequences, under 65% seen once, with roughly 13% in the top ten. The sample holds a few counts of this clonotype.

The clonotype was recovered from a woman at least 80 years old in good health. This chain links TRBV25-1 with TRBJ1-5, with D perhaps matching TRBD1 (6 bases). Sequenced input: blood. In DNA, the CDR3 is TGTGCCAGCAGTCCCAGGGGTAGCAATCAGCCCCAGCATTTT. Translation gives CASSPRGSNQPQHF.